This is a list of T cell receptor beta chains from one sample in a study of regulatory T cells in long-lasting Graves disease. Each CDR3 protein gets one entry after TCRdb re-called the multiplex PCR reads with MiXCR. The sample lists 360,000 or so distinct CDR3 sequences, over 15% seen once, with roughly 27% in the top ten. Another study also made use of these data, one on T cells in Graves' hyperthyroidism and ophthalmopathy.

Sequencing used peripheral blood mononuclear cells (PBMCs), obtained at new diagnosis, from a patient treated with antithyroid drugs. The origin of the receptors is a man in his forties with Graves disease. Each CDR3 is given with its conserved first and last residue.

TRBJ1-5,TRBV18,CASSRSGDGNQPQHF
TRBJ1-2,TRBV20-1,CSAETDRVGGYTF
TRBJ2-1,TRBV6-5,CASSSSRLAIYNEQFF
TRBJ2-1,TRBV7-9,CASSRLGGRENEQFF
TRBJ2-7,TRBV5-6,CASSLFGTRAYEQYF
TRBJ2-3,TRBV2,CASIHGTGSRGPTDTQYF
TRBJ1-1,TRBV6-1,CASSPDRWNTEAFF
TRBJ1-4,TRBV5-6,CASSFGRDEKLFF
TRBJ2-3,TRBV20-1,CSALEEAPPYWQYF
TRBJ1-2,TRBV30,CAWTPGGGNYGYTF
TRBJ2-3,TRBV7-2,CASSSTGGDTQYF
TRBJ1-6,TRBV7-9,CASSLTHPPLHF
TRBJ2-7,TRBV5-1,CASSLQRAYEQYF
TRBJ1-5,TRBV28,CASSLSPVGFREYSNQPQHF
TRBJ2-5,TRBV28,CASSPSGASPYQETQYF
TRBJ1-3,TRBV24-1,CATSDSTEGNTIYF
TRBJ2-1,TRBV7-2,CASSLEYSSYNEQFF
TRBJ2-7,TRBV7-2,CASSLAKSYEQYF
TRBJ2-2,TRBV29-1,CSVVKERATNTGELFF
TRBJ2-5,TRBV5-1,CASSSGGTSGGGETQYF
TRBJ2-7,TRBV3-1,CASSPDRTAQYF
TRBJ1-1,TRBV19,CASSIARINTEAFF
TRBJ2-3,TRBV29-1,CSVSGTSGVLDTQYF
TRBJ2-5,TRBV18,CASSPGQGIRETQYF
TRBJ1-6,TRBV20-1,CSARDQKQGDNSPLHF
TRBJ1-5,TRBV19,CASSTISNQPQHF
TRBJ2-7,TRBV3-1,CASSGRDIPYEQYF
TRBJ2-7,TRBV11-2,CASSLLEQYF
TRBJ2-7,TRBV7-8,CASTEDVVQYF
TRBJ1-1,TRBV7-2,CASGRYMNTEAFF
TRBJ1-1,TRBV10-3,CAITYDRGTEAFF
TRBJ2-7,TRBV5-6,CASSFEGGRLDEQYF
TRBJ2-7,TRBV7-2,CASSWTSGAYEQYF
TRBJ2-1,TRBV29-1,CSVDFPGYEQFF
TRBJ1-5,TRBV20-1,CSASDRPSYSNQPQHF
TRBJ2-2,TRBV3-1,CASSQERRELFF
TRBJ2-3,TRBV28,CASALRGGTDTQYF
TRBJ2-3,TRBV19,CASSIYSPDTQYF
TRBJ2-6,TRBV24-1,CATSGTGSSGANVLTF
TRBJ2-7,TRBV10-2,CASLGWGGHKVRQLSYEQYF
TRBJ1-6,TRBV7-9,CASSSGTGDSPLHF
TRBJ2-3,TRBV6-2/TRBV6-3,CASSYGLGISSTDTQYF
TRBJ2-3,TRBV5-1,CASSAGTGRYTQYF
TRBJ2-1,TRBV9,CASSLLGQGAAYEQFF
TRBJ2-3,TRBV5-1,CASSLWLEDTQYF
TRBJ1-1,TRBV12-5,CASGLALQGDAFF